The T cell receptor (beta chain) described here comes from a study of early T cells in non-severe SARS-CoV-2 infection. Turning to the study itself: With bulk RNA from unsorted whole blood as input, sequencing yielded unpaired chains. Whole-study results and caveats: Anti-spike CD8 responses were favored in VDJdb matching, and private and CD4 specificities were missed.

Germline CDR1 SNHLY, CDR2 FYNNEI. The CDR3 consists of 13 residues. V lost 2 bases to trimming and J lost 3 bases, with 5 bases between them. The table lists this clonotype with many counts. The antigen remains undetermined. Unique molecular identifier tags were affixed to discrete cDNA molecules. MiXCR, run by TCRdb on the 5' RACE reads, gives a single entry per CDR3 protein. The sample comprises 35,000 to 50,000 distinct CDR3 sequences, approximately 7.1% of which are singletons, and approximately 5% rests with the top ten. The sample consisted of whole blood. This sequence originates from an adult who was a healthcare worker with PCR-confirmed SARS-CoV-2 infection or an uninfected control (not recorded which). This chain connects TRBV2 to TRBJ1-3; D remains unclear. In nucleotides, the CDR3 is TGTGCCAGCAGTGAACAGGTTGGAAACACCATATATTTT. It translates to CASSEQVGNTIYF.